These T cell receptor beta chains were read from a single sample in a study of identifying expanded T cells in peripheral blood. Libraries were prepared by immunoSEQ multiplex PCR; TCRdb keeps only in-frame clonotypes and omits some of them. The sample carries approximately 110,000 clones, 75% to 90% recorded once. Sequenced input: blood. All receptors derive from a person aged 18-69 years in good health. The CDR3 runs from the conserved cysteine through the conserved F or W. A D gene is named only where the DNA matches it firmly. Size tells how often a clone was seen (once, few, many) or the class of an expanded clone, and some rows leave it out.

-,TRBJ1-5,TRBV18,few,CASSFSGQVSNQPQHF,TGTGCCAGCTCGTTCTCGGGGCAAGTAAGCAATCAGCCCCAGCATTTT
-,TRBJ2-2,TRBV7-9,-,CASSLGGANTGELFF,TGTGCCAGCAGCTTAGGCGGGGCAAACACCGGGGAGCTGTTTTTT
-,TRBJ2-5,TRBV5-6,-,CATQDRGGLQGETQYF,TGTGCCACACAGGACCGAGGGGGGCTACAAGGGGAGACCCAGTACTTC
-,TRBJ2-7,TRBV5-4,-,CASSFNNEQYF,TGTGCCAGCAGCTTTAACAACGAGCAGTACTTC
TRBD1,TRBJ1-1,TRBV20-1,-,CSARGQAEAFF,TGCAGTGCTAGGGGACAGGCTGAAGCTTTCTTT
-,TRBJ2-5,TRBV5-6,-,CASSLSGGETQYF,TGTGCCAGCAGCTTGAGTGGGGGGGAGACCCAGTACTTC
-,TRBJ2-5,TRBV28,-,CASSLRGRGNQETQYF,TGTGCCAGCAGTTTACGGGGGCGAGGGAACCAAGAGACCCAGTACTTC
-,TRBJ1-5,TRBV19,once,CASSIDREVYQPQHF,TGTGCCAGTAGTATAGATCGAGAGGTATATCAGCCCCAGCATTTT
-,TRBJ2-6,TRBV7-2,-,CASSLVGTGFSGANVLTF,TGTGCCAGCAGCTTAGTGGGTACAGGATTCTCTGGGGCCAACGTCCTGACTTTC
TRBD2,TRBJ2-3,TRBV7-6,-,CASTLTQLAGGPADTQYF,TGTGCCAGCACCCTTACCCAACTAGCGGGGGGGCCCGCAGATACGCAGTATTTT
TRBD2,TRBJ2-1,TRBV18,-,CASSPTSGGVYNEQFF,TGTGCCAGCTCCCCGACTAGCGGGGGTGTCTACAATGAGCAGTTCTTC
-,TRBJ2-7,TRBV28,-,CASSLPDYYEQYF,TGTGCCAGCAGCCTACCCGATTACTACGAGCAGTACTTC
-,TRBJ2-3,TRBV9,-,CASSEGGAITDTQYF,TGTGCCAGCAGCGAGGGTGGAGCTATCACAGATACGCAGTATTTT
-,TRBJ1-2,TRBV19,-,CASSPEQRRDYGYTF,TGTGCCAGTAGTCCTGAACAACGGAGGGACTATGGCTACACCTTC
-,TRBJ1-1,TRBV5-3,few,CARSSWTENTNTEAFF,TGTGCCAGAAGCTCCTGGACAGAAAACACGAACACTGAAGCTTTCTTT
-,TRBJ1-2,TRBV11-2,-,CASSYHSGQGVGGYTF,TGTGCCAGCAGCTATCACTCCGGGCAGGGTGTTGGAGGCTACACCTTC
-,TRBJ2-1,TRBV27,few,CASSFGLPYNEQFF,TGTGCCAGCAGTTTCGGACTGCCCTACAATGAGCAGTTCTTC
-,TRBJ1-5,TRBV2,-,CASSENRYQPQHF,TGTGCCAGCAGTGAAAACAGGTATCAGCCCCAGCATTTT
-,TRBJ1-2,TRBV9,-,CASSVSSEYYGYTF,TGTGCCAGCAGCGTGAGTAGTGAATACTATGGCTACACCTTC
-,TRBJ1-3,TRBV19,-,CASSIMWGPGNTIYF,TGTGCCAGTAGTATAATGTGGGGGCCTGGAAACACCATATATTTT
-,TRBJ1-1,TRBV5-1,-,CASSFLQGSEAFF,TGCGCCAGCAGCTTCTTACAGGGAAGTGAAGCTTTCTTT
TRBD1,TRBJ2-1,TRBV5-6,-,CASSLAGTGYNEQFF,TGTGCCAGCAGCTTGGCCGGGACAGGCTACAATGAGCAGTTCTTC
TRBD2,TRBJ2-5,TRBV5-1,-,CASSLELAGGEQYF,TGCGCCAGCAGCTTGGAACTAGCGGGGGGCGAACAGTACTTC
TRBD2,TRBJ2-3,TRBV9,-,CASSGLSGGTPTDTQYF,TGTGCCAGCAGCGGACTTAGCGGGGGAACCCCCACAGATACGCAGTATTTT
-,TRBJ2-3,TRBV5-6,-,CASSPLRTDTQYF,TGTGCCAGCAGCCCCCTCCGGACAGATACGCAGTATTTT
TRBD1,TRBJ1-3,TRBV2,-,CASSIQGAPGNTIYF,TGTGCCAGCAGTATACAGGGGGCCCCTGGAAACACCATATATTTT
-,TRBJ1-2,TRBV7-2,-,CASSLRVPNYGYTF,TGTGCCAGCAGCTTAAGGGTTCCTAACTATGGCTACACCTTC
-,TRBJ2-1,TRBV6-1,-,CASREISNEQFF,TGTGCCAGCAGAGAGATTTCAAATGAGCAGTTCTTC
-,TRBJ1-5,TRBV28,few,CASSSTGLGREPQHF,TGTGCCAGCAGTTCAACAGGGTTGGGTCGGGAGCCCCAGCATTTT
TRBD1,TRBJ2-1,TRBV4-1,-,CASSQEPRGWGYNEQFF,TGCGCCAGCAGCCAAGAGCCCAGGGGGTGGGGGTACAATGAGCAGTTCTTC
-,TRBJ1-1,TRBV27,-,CASRLSWNTEAFF,TGTGCCAGCAGGTTGAGTTGGAACACTGAAGCTTTCTTT
TRBD2,TRBJ2-7,TRBV7-7,-,CASSSGLAGSGDEQYF,TGTGCCAGCAGCTCTGGACTAGCGGGCAGCGGGGACGAGCAGTACTTC
-,TRBJ2-2,TRBV25-1,-,CASSPPTGWTGELFF,TGTGCCAGCAGTCCCCCTACAGGGTGGACCGGGGAGCTGTTTTTT
TRBD2,TRBJ2-2,TRBV6-1,-,CAIFSGLAGSGELFF,TGTGCCATCTTCTCGGGACTAGCGGGTAGCGGGGAGCTGTTTTTT
-,TRBJ1-2,TRBV4-2,few,CASSSGPTDGYTF,TGTGCCAGCAGCTCCGGACCGACCGACGGCTACACCTTC
TRBD1,TRBJ1-1,TRBV6-5,few,CASSPTTGGTEAFF,TGTGCCAGCAGTCCGACGACAGGGGGCACTGAAGCTTTCTTT
-,TRBJ1-5,TRBV4-1,-,CASSQDRAIYSNQPQHF,TGCGCCAGCAGCCAAGATAGGGCCATATATAGCAATCAGCCCCAGCATTTT
-,TRBJ1-2,TRBV5-6,-,CASSLPRSWNGYTF,TGTGCCAGCAGCTTGCCCCGGTCGTGGAATGGCTACACCTTC
-,TRBJ2-7,TRBV6-5,-,CASSPSGLSSYEQYF,TGTGCCAGCAGTCCTTCCGGACTGAGCTCCTACGAGCAGTACTTC
-,TRBJ1-2,TRBV29-1,-,CSGGHGGLSGYTF,TGCAGCGGGGGACATGGGGGGCTATCTGGCTACACCTTC
TRBD1,TRBJ2-2,TRBV4-1,few,CASSQGETGGTGELFF,TGCGCCAGCAGCCAAGGCGAGACAGGGGGGACCGGGGAGCTGTTTTTT
-,TRBJ1-6,TRBV5-4,-,CASSQGQHSPLHF,TGTGCCAGCAGCCAGGGGCAGCACTCACCCCTCCACTTT
-,TRBJ2-1,TRBV18,-,CASSPGLEQFF,TGTGCCAGCTCACCGGGACTTGAGCAGTTCTTC
-,TRBJ2-3,TRBV10-3,-,CAISVKGLLTDTQYF,TGTGCCATCAGTGTTAAAGGACTACTGACAGATACGCAGTATTTT
-,TRBJ2-2,TRBV5-5,-,CASSQADRTNTGELFF,TGTGCCAGCAGCCAGGCCGACAGGACAAACACCGGGGAGCTGTTTTTT
-,TRBJ2-7,TRBV21-1,-,CASNKTSGGYEQYF,TGTGCCAGCAATAAGACTAGCGGGGGCTACGAGCAGTACTTC
-,TRBJ1-1,TRBV10-3,-,CAVSGDGNTEAFF,TGTGCCGTATCAGGTGACGGCAACACTGAAGCTTTCTTT
-,TRBJ1-2,TRBV5-4,-,CASSQGKGVDGYTF,TGTGCCAGCAGCCAGGGGAAGGGGGTAGATGGCTACACCTTC
TRBD2,TRBJ2-3,TRBV7-9,once,CASSPLAGGGDTQYF,TGTGCCAGCAGCCCTCTAGCGGGGGGCGGGGATACGCAGTATTTT
-,TRBJ1-1,TRBV7-9,few,CASSQNTEAFF,TGTGCCAGCAGCCAGAACACTGAAGCTTTCTTT
TRBD1,TRBJ1-1,TRBV16,once,CASSLRGVNTEAFF,TGTGCCAGCAGCCTCAGGGGGGTGAACACTGAAGCTTTCTTT
-,TRBJ2-5,TRBV5-6,-,CASSVDGIQETQYF,TGTGCCAGCAGCGTGGACGGAATCCAAGAGACCCAGTACTTC
-,TRBJ1-5,TRBV7-9,-,CASSPSDSGTSSRPQHF,TGTGCCAGCAGCCCCTCAGACTCCGGGACTTCTTCTAGGCCCCAGCATTTT
-,TRBJ1-5,TRBV14,-,CASSQDERQPQHF,TGTGCCAGCAGCCAAGATGAGAGGCAGCCCCAGCATTTT
TRBD1,TRBJ1-5,TRBV7-2,-,CASSEYRGVSNQPQHF,TGTGCCAGCAGCGAATACAGGGGAGTTAGCAATCAGCCCCAGCATTTT
-,TRBJ1-1,TRBV4-2,-,CASSQGGGGMETEAFF,TGTGCCAGCAGCCAAGGAGGGGGGGGGATGGAAACTGAAGCTTTCTTT
-,TRBJ2-5,TRBV6-6,-,CASSSITKETQYF,TGTGCCAGCAGTTCGATTACTAAAGAGACCCAGTACTTC